This T cell receptor beta chain was identified in a study of shared clonotypes between healthy human individuals. Produced via immunoSEQ multiplex PCR; TCRdb's table is partial and in-frame only. The profile covers over 2 million clones, with 85% to 95% appearing a single time and 0.1% to 0.15% taken by the ten largest. For this clone: Its antigen remains unidentified.

CDR3 length: 14 amino acids. V lost 8 bases, J lost 4 bases, and 8 bases stayed unmatched. Germline CDR1 reads SQVTM; CDR2 reads ANQGSEA. Overall study results and limits: Clonotypes that were shared across a handful of donors made up around 5.5% of naive CD4 clonotypes. Sampling covered nothing but blood. Tissue TCR repertoires likely differ from those found in blood. Naive subsets, compared against memory subsets, generally had larger estimated richness values.

The gene calls are TRBV29-1 and TRBJ2-5; 12 bases align to TRBD2. The sequence came from a man aged 18 to 29 in good health. Sequencing was performed on naive CD4+ T cells sorted from blood. Subset meaning: CD45RA+ positively selected. The CDR3 region is CSLTSGSSSETQYF. The DNA of the CDR3 is TGCAGCCTGACTAGCGGGAGTTCGTCAGAGACCCAGTACTTC. The full variable domain, in which reference TRBV29-1 and TRBJ2-5 provide the parts outside the CDR3, is SAVISQKPSRDICQRGTSLTIQCQVDSQVTMMFWYRQQPGQSLTLIATANQGSEATYESGFVIDKFPISRPNLTFSTLTVSNMSPEDSSIYLCSLTSGSSSETQYFGPGTRLLVL.